This is a list of T cell receptor beta chains from one sample in a study of T cell responses to AZD1222 COVID-19 vaccine. Libraries were prepared by immunoSEQ multiplex PCR; TCRdb keeps only in-frame clonotypes and omits some of them. The sample shows about 15,000 clones, 88% of them seen only once. The sample in question was peripheral blood, obtained 28 days after the second AZD1222 dose. The source is an adult who received the AZD1222 COVID-19 vaccine. Both conserved end residues are part of each CDR3. D genes are given only for firm matches. Rows may omit the clone size; those that give it use once, few, many or a size class.

d_gene,v_gene,abundance,j_gene,CDR3aa,CDR3nt
TRBD1,TRBV27,NA,TRBJ1-4,CASRRWTGGSEKLFF,TGTGCCAGCAGGAGATGGACAGGCGGAAGTGAAAAACTGTTTTTT
NA,TRBV21-1,NA,TRBJ1-2,CASSTSSDRGPNYGYTF,TGTGCCAGCAGCACCTCCTCCGACAGGGGCCCCAACTATGGCTACACCTTC
NA,TRBV30,NA,TRBJ1-2,CAWSADRGLYGYTF,TGTGCCTGGAGCGCAGATCGGGGCCTCTATGGCTACACCTTC
NA,TRBV19,few,TRBJ1-3,CASRDPNRAQGNTIYF,TGTGCCAGTAGAGATCCTAACAGGGCGCAGGGAAACACCATATATTTT
NA,TRBV6-4,NA,TRBJ1-1,CASSPENGNTEAFF,TGTGCCAGCAGCCCGGAGAATGGGAACACTGAAGCTTTCTTT
TRBD1,TRBV27,NA,TRBJ1-2,CASRGGTVNYGYTF,TGTGCCAGCAGGGGCGGGACAGTGAACTATGGCTACACCTTC
NA,TRBV11-2,NA,TRBJ2-3,CASSLVSTRAGILYF,TGTGCCAGCAGCTTAGTCTCCACACGTGCCGGGATACTGTATTTT
NA,TRBV11-2,NA,TRBJ1-2,CASSPYAALYGYTF,TGTGCCAGCAGCCCCTACGCGGCTTTGTATGGCTACACCTTC
NA,TRBV4-1,NA,TRBJ1-5,CASTEEAGLWGPQHF,TGCGCCAGCACCGAAGAAGCCGGGTTGTGGGGGCCCCAGCATTTT
NA,TRBV7-2,few,TRBJ1-1,CASSQFSVLNTEAFF,TGTGCCAGCAGCCAATTTAGTGTACTGAACACTGAAGCTTTCTTT
NA,TRBV29-1,few,TRBJ1-2,CSVEHSGPRYYGYTF,TGCAGCGTTGAACATTCAGGGCCTCGGTACTATGGCTACACCTTC
TRBD2,TRBV9,NA,TRBJ2-3,CASSVEGRGGPDTQYF,TGTGCCAGCAGCGTAGAAGGGCGGGGGGGCCCGGATACGCAGTATTTT
NA,TRBV7-2,few,TRBJ1-1,CASSPGPLGGNTEAFF,TGTGCCAGCAGCCCCGGCCCTCTTGGCGGGAACACTGAAGCTTTCTTT
TRBD2,TRBV6-1,NA,TRBJ2-7,CASSEYGGAGEQYF,TGTGCCAGCAGTGAATACGGGGGGGCGGGTGAGCAGTACTTC
NA,TRBV3-1/TRBV3-2,NA,TRBJ1-2,CASSQGSQNYGYTF,TGTGCCAGCAGCCAGGGCAGTCAGAACTATGGCTACACCTTC
NA,TRBV27,NA,TRBJ2-5,CASSLRRQGETQYF,TGTGCCAGCAGTTTACGACGGCAGGGCGAGACCCAGTACTTC
NA,TRBV5-5,NA,TRBJ2-2,CASSLGADTGELFF,TGTGCCAGCAGCTTGGGAGCGGACACCGGGGAGCTGTTTTTT
TRBD1,TRBV7-2,NA,TRBJ1-3,CASSPGQGRNTIYF,TGTGCCAGCAGCCCGGGACAGGGGAGAAACACCATATATTTT
TRBD2,TRBV6-5,NA,TRBJ2-1,CASSSPTSGRNEQFF,TGTGCCAGCAGTTCCCCGACTAGCGGGAGGAATGAGCAGTTCTTC
TRBD1,TRBV6-2/TRBV6-3,NA,TRBJ1-5,CASSFPGQGALGNQPQHF,TGTGCCAGCAGTTTCCCGGGACAGGGGGCGTTGGGCAATCAGCCCCAGCATTTT
NA,TRBV28,NA,TRBJ2-3,CASSIMGTVRSTDTQYF,TGTGCCAGCAGCATTATGGGCACTGTACGTAGCACAGATACGCAGTATTTT
NA,TRBV19,few,TRBJ2-7,CASSKGAGITYEQYF,TGTGCCAGTAGTAAAGGGGCAGGCATAACCTACGAGCAGTACTTC
TRBD1,TRBV19,few,TRBJ2-3,CASKDRTGTDTQYF,TGTGCCAGTAAGGACAGGACGGGCACAGATACGCAGTATTTT
TRBD1,TRBV20-1,once,TRBJ2-7,CSARTGYEQYF,TGCAGTGCCAGGACAGGGTACGAGCAGTACTTC
TRBD1,TRBV18,NA,TRBJ2-2,CASSPWDRGTQSNIAGELFF,TGTGCCAGCTCACCCTGGGACAGGGGGACACAGTCAAACATCGCCGGGGAGCTGTTTTTT
NA,TRBV11-2,once,TRBJ2-7,CASSLVGASSSEQYF,TGTGCCAGCAGCTTAGTCGGCGCTAGTTCCTCCGAGCAGTACTTC
TRBD2,TRBV5-1,NA,TRBJ2-2,CASSKGLAGGPSDTGELFF,TGCGCCAGCAGCAAGGGACTAGCGGGAGGGCCTTCTGACACCGGGGAGCTGTTTTTT
NA,TRBV21-1,few,TRBJ2-7,CASSKAHPPPSSYEQYF,TGTGCCAGCAGCAAAGCCCATCCACCCCCGTCCTCCTACGAGCAGTACTTC
TRBD2,TRBV29-1,NA,TRBJ2-3,CSGTQGLAGVGDTQYF,TGCAGCGGAACCCAGGGGCTAGCGGGAGTGGGAGATACGCAGTATTTT